The 15 T cell receptor beta chains given below trace back to one sample, sequenced in a study of identical twins. One entry per CDR3 protein, called by TCRdb with MiXCR from the 5' RACE reads. The sample has fewer than 800,000 distinct CDR3 sequences; just over 7% are singletons. The same sample was also used in a study of yellow fever vaccine responses in identical twins.

Sequences were obtained from PBMCs. Receptors originate from a woman aged 18-35 years in good health.

This rearrangement joins TRBV19 to TRBJ2-5; D could derive from TRBD1 or TRBD2 (6 bases each). The germline V gene encodes CDR1 LNHDA and CDR2 SQIVND (reference sequence). Trimming shortened V by 7 bases and J by 6 bases, and 21 bases separated the two germline ends. CDR3 length: 15 amino acids. The CDR3 sequence: CASNDIRGREKTQYF. CDR3 coding DNA: TGTGCCAGTAACGACATCCGGGGGCGCGAGAAGACCCAGTACTTC.

This clonotype showed up many times. This chain links TRBV10-2 with TRBJ2-1, with 12 bases matching TRBD2. Germline CDR1 is WSHSY and CDR2 is SAAADI. There are 17 residues in the CDR3. With V trimmed by 8 bases and J by 4 bases, 12 bases remained unmatched. The DNA of the CDR3 is TGCGCCAGCGGGTCAACTAGCGGGGGGTTCCTATACAATGAGCAGTTCTTC. This sequence encodes CASGSTSGGFLYNEQFF.

The chain joins TRBV27 to TRBJ2-1; 12 bases are shared with TRBD2. There are 16 residues in the CDR3. J gave up 8 bases and V 5 bases, and 10 bases lay outside the gene matches. The V gene's germline CDR1 is MNHEY and CDR2 SMNVEV (reference sequence). The chain's CDR3 is CASSTPASGGADEQFF. The CDR3 region has the DNA TGTGCCAGCAGTACCCCGGCTAGCGGGGGGGCCGATGAGCAGTTCTTC.

This clonotype was counted at least ten times. This rearrangement joins TRBV20-1 to TRBJ2-7, with a weak D call TRBD2 (5 bases). The CDR3 has 15 residues. The germline V gene encodes CDR1 DFQATT and CDR2 SNEGSKA (reference sequence). Trimming pared 0 bases from V and 0 bases from J, leaving 12 bases between. Written as DNA, the CDR3 is TGCAGTGCTAGAGATCCGAGCGGCCACTCCTACGAGCAGTACTTC. The encoded protein is CSARDPSGHSYEQYF.

The chain combines TRBV2 with TRBJ2-7, with no clear D. CDR3 length: 11 residues. Trimming pared 2 bases from V and 6 bases from J, leaving 5 bases between. Germline CDR1 SNHLY, CDR2 FYNNEI. In nucleotides, the CDR3 is TGTGCCAGCAGTGAAAAGTTCGAGCAGTACTTC. Its protein product is CASSEKFEQYF.

Ten or more counts support this clonotype. The V call is TRBV20-1, the J call TRBJ2-1; 13 bases line up with TRBD2. Germline values: CDR1 DFQATT, CDR2 SNEGSKA (reference sequence). The CDR3 covers 15 residues. Trimming cost V 1 base and J 7 bases; bases outside gene matches: 4. The CDR3 sequence is CSARGTSGRWNEQFF. The CDR3 bases are TGCAGTGCTAGAGGGACTAGCGGGAGATGGAATGAGCAGTTCTTC.

J is TRBJ2-6 and V is TRBV11-2; TRBD1 might be the D (5 bases). CDR3 length equals 15 residues. Per germline, CDR1 SGHAT and CDR2 FQNNGV. Trimming pared 8 bases from V and 1 base from J, leaving 12 bases between. The CDR3 DNA reads TGTGCCAGCGGCCCCCAGGGATCTGGGGCCAACGTCCTGACTTTC. This codes for CASGPQGSGANVLTF.

This clonotype was counted ten times or more. J is TRBJ2-3 and V is TRBV7-3; perhaps TRBD2 as D (5 bases). The length of the CDR3 is 16 residues. Trimming shortened V by 5 bases and J by 2 bases, and 17 bases separated the two germline ends. Germline assignment: CDR1 SGHTA and CDR2 FQGTGA. Here the CDR3 reads CASSPMGPGNTDTQYF. The CDR3 DNA reads as TGTGCCAGCAGCCCCATGGGCCCCGGGAACACAGATACGCAGTATTTT.

Ten or more counts support this clonotype. This chain joins TRBV2 and TRBJ1-2; tentatively, D is TRBD1 (6 bases). The CDR3 spans 13 residues. Trimming stripped 0 bases from V and 10 bases from J, with 12 bases between. In germline, CDR1 is SNHLY, CDR2 FYNNEI. In DNA form, the CDR3 reads TGTGCCAGCAGTGAAGCGGGAGACAGGCCCTACACCTTC. This encodes CASSEAGDRPYTF.

This clonotype was observed a few times. This chain joins TRBV6-1 and TRBJ1-1, with D possibly being TRBD1 (5 bases). Trimming pared 4 bases from V and 3 bases from J, leaving 9 bases between. The CDR3 covers 13 residues. Germline CDR1 and CDR2: MNHNS and SASEGT. CDR3 residues: CASSVRDDTEAFF. The CDR3 DNA follows: TGTGCCAGCAGTGTGCGGGACGACACTGAAGCTTTCTTT.

This clonotype came up a few times. The chain employs TRBV20-1 and TRBJ1-1; D is uncertain. Trimming took off 2 bases at V and 4 bases at J, with 2 bases between the two ends. The CDR3 loop spans 10 amino acids. Germline-derived CDR1 and CDR2 are DFQATT and SNEGSKA (reference sequence). The DNA of the CDR3 is TGCAGTGCTAGAACCACTGAAGCTTTCTTT. Its protein is CSARTTEAFF.

This clonotype was counted between two and nine times. The V call is TRBV12-5, the J call TRBJ1-1; TRBD1 matches 9 bases. V gave up 6 bases and J gave up 5 bases; unmatched junction bases: 4. In germline, CDR1 is LGHNT, CDR2 FRNRAP. There are 13 residues in the CDR3. CDR3 protein: CASGGQGGTEAFF. CDR3 sequence (DNA): TGTGCTAGTGGGGGACAGGGTGGGACTGAAGCTTTCTTT.

This clonotype was seen more than once but under ten times. The V and J genes are TRBV7-9 and TRBJ2-2; D is possibly TRBD1 (5 bases). Looked up from germline, CDR1 is SEHNR and CDR2 is FQNEAQ (reference sequence). This CDR3 region has 15 residues. V shed 5 bases and J shed 2 bases, with 12 bases lying between them. CDR3 in DNA: TGTGCCAGCAGCCTCCCGACAGCCAACACCGGGGAGCTGTTTTTT. It specifies CASSLPTANTGELFF.

V is TRBV27 and J is TRBJ2-1; 13 bases are a match to TRBD2. This CDR3 contains 15 residues. Germline CDR1 reads MNHEY; CDR2 reads SMNVEV (reference sequence). The ends lost 7 bases at V and 15 bases at J; junction bases unmatched: 15. CDR3 amino acids: CASTPLGTSGAGPFF. The CDR3 DNA follows: TGTGCCAGCACCCCCCTCGGGACTAGCGGGGCCGGGCCGTTCTTC.

The chain combines TRBV29-1 with TRBJ2-7, with TRBD1 matching 10 bases. CDR1 SQVTM and CDR2 ANQGSEA come from the germline V gene. The trim removed 6 bases at V and 1 base at J, leaving 9 bases unmatched. The CDR3 contains 15 residues. The CDR3 reads CSVEKGQGISYEQYF. The CDR3 nucleotides are TGCAGCGTGGAGAAGGGACAGGGGATATCCTACGAGCAGTACTTC.